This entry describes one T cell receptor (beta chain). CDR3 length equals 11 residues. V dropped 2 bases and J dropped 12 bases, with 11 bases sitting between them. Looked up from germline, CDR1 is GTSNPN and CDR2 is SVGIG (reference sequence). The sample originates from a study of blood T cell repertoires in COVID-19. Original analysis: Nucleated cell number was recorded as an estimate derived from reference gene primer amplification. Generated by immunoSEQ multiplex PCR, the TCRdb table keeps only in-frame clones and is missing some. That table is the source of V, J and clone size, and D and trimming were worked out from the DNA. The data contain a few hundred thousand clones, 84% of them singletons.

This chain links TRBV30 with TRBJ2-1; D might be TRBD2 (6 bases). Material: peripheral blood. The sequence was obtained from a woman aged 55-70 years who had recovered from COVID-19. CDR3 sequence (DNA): TGTGCCTGGAGTCGCCAGGGAGGGCAGTTCTTC. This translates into CAWSRQGGQFF. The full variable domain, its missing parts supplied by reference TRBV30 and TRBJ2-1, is SQTIHQWPATLVQPVGSPLSLECTVEGTSNPNLYWYRQAAGRGLQLLFYSVGIGQISSEVPQNLSASRPQDRQFILSSKKLLLSDSGFYLCAWSRQGGQFFGPGTRLTVL.